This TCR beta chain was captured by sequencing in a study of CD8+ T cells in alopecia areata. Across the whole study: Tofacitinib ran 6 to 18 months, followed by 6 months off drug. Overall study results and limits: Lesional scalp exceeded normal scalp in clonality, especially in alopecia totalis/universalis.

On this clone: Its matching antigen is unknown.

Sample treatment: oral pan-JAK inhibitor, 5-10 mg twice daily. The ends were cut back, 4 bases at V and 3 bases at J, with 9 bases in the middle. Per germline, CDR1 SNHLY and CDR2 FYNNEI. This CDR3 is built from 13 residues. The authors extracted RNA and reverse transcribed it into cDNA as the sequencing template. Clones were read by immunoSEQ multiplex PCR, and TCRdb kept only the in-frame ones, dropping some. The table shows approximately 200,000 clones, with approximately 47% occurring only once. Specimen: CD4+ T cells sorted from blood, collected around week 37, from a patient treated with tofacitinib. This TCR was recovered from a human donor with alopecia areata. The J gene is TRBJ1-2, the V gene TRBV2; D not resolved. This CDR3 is CASSVGGDYGYTF. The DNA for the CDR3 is TGTGCCAGCAGTGTGGGCGGTGACTATGGCTACACCTTC.